This T cell receptor (beta chain) was recovered during a study of blood T cell repertoires in COVID-19 (dated by TCRdb to the early 2020s). Turning to the overall study: Samples from collaborators originated in the United States, Italy and Spain and spanned both the acute and convalescent phases of COVID-19. The prospective study material was composed of cDNA or gDNA derived from T cells, B-cell-depleted T cells, or PBMCs. The dataset comprised deeply sampled blood TCRbeta repertoires from subjects exposed to, actively infected with, or recovered from COVID-19. The repertoires were made available in a free public database intended to serve as a resource for research on the immune response to SARS-CoV-2. Samples came from the ongoing ImmuneRACE study (first 160 participants) plus 1,254 subjects from 6 global collaborators. Sample metadata almost always included a de-identified subject ID, COVID-19 status, age in years and sex. Where available, HLA class I and class II types were taken from metadata supplied by the sample provider and were not determined by assay-based typing.

Each collaborating institution followed its own protocols to collect whole blood in K2EDTA tubes. For TCRbeta analysis, collaborators shipped samples as frozen whole blood, isolated PBMCs, or DNA extracted from either of those sample types. The immunoSEQ Assay, a bias-controlled multiplex PCR, was used to amplify TCRbeta CDR3 regions from genomic DNA. In the authors' own workflow: The number of nucleated cells in each sample was estimated by amplification of reference gene primers within the assay. To quantify the absolute abundance of each unique TCRbeta CDR3 rearrangement, sequence reads were collapsed and filtered. Productive Simpson clonality was computed per sample as the square root of Simpson's diversity index over productive rearrangements. TCRdb's version of the immuneACCESS table is confined to in-frame rearrangements and falls short of the full clone set. An unresolved V gene accounts for under half of the shortfall where checked; the remainder is of unknown origin. V and J calls plus clone size are reproduced from that table; the DNA served to infer D and trimming. The sample table lists over 100,000 clones, around 77% of them with a count of one. The ten largest make up 16% of the sample.

Details on this clone: There is no known antigen for this receptor. No base quality information exists; no much larger clone differs at one position.

CDR1 and CDR2 are read off the germline V gene as MDHEN and SYDVKM. CDR3 length: 13 amino acids, cysteine to phenylalanine. Kept here is only the CDR3 DNA, which spans 39 bases and is read in frame from base 1. V is shortened by 4 bases, J by 13 bases, and the region joining them spans 16 bases. The investigation overall reported the following: The quantity of clinical and demographic metadata differed by source and by participant and was supplied without curation.

The sequence joins TRBV28 to TRBJ1-4, with TRBD1 tentatively as D gene (6 bases match). This receptor was obtained from a man aged 55 to 70 with active or convalescent COVID-19. Sequences were obtained from peripheral blood. The CDR3 protein: CASSSPLTGILFF. The DNA reads as follows: TGTGCCAGCAGTTCTCCCTTAACAGGGATACTGTTTTTT.